The sequence of this T cell receptor (beta chain) was determined in a study of blood T cell repertoires in COVID-19. Across the whole study: The origin of the acute and convalescent COVID-19 samples was the United States, Italy and Spain. T cells, B-cell-depleted T cells, or PBMCs supplied cDNA or gDNA.

Original methodology: How many nucleated cells were present was estimated from reference gene primer amplification. Measured with immunoSEQ multiplex PCR; TCRdb has only the in-frame clones, and not every one. V and J calls and clone size are as listed in that table; D and trimming were resolved from the DNA. The repertoire holds about 41,000 clones, with nearly 90% as singletons. Germline V lookup: CDR1 LNHDA, CDR2 SQIVND (reference sequence). This CDR3 region has 14 residues. V shed 6 bases, J shed 0 bases, and the junction held 1 base outside the gene matches. The chain couples TRBV19 to TRBJ1-3; TRBD1 agrees at 8 bases. Sequencing was done on a sample of peripheral blood. The clonotype comes from a man in his 60s with acute or convalescent COVID-19. The CDR3 is CASRDRVSGNTIYF. The CDR3, as DNA: TGTGCCAGTAGGGACAGGGTCTCTGGAAACACCATATATTTT.